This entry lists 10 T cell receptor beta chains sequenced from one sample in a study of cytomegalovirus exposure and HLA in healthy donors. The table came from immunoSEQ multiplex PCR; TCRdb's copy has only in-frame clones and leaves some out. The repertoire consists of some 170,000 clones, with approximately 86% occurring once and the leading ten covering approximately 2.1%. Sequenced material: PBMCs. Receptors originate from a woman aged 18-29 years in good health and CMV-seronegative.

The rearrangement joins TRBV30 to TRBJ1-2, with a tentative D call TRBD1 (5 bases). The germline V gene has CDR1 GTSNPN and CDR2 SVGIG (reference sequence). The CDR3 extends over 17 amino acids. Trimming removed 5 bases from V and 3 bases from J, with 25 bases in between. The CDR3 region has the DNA TGTGCCTGGGAGCCCCCCCTGGCAGGGTCACTGGACTATGGCTACACCTTC. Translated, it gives CAWEPPLAGSLDYGYTF.

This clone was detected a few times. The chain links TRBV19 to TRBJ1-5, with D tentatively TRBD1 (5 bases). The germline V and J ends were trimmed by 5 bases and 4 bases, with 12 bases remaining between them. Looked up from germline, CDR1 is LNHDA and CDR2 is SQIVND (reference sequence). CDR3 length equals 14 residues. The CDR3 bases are TGTGCCAGTAGTCCCTCCAACAGGAATCAGCCCCAGCATTTT. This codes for CASSPSNRNQPQHF.

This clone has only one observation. CDR3 nucleotide sequence: TGCAGCGTTTTAAACACCGGGGAGCTGTTTTTT. Its protein product is CSVLNTGELFF. The chain joins TRBV29-1 to TRBJ2-2; D is unclear. The V end lost 5 bases, the J end lost 2 bases, and 3 bases lay between the germline ends. There are 11 residues in the CDR3. Germline-derived CDR1 and CDR2 are SQVTM and ANQGSEA.

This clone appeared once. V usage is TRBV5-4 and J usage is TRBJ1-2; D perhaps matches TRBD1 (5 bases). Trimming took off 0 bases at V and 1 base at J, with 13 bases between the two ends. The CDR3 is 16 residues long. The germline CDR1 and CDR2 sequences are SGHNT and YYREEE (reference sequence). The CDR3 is CASSLAFGGGNYGYTF. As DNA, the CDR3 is TGTGCCAGCAGCTTGGCATTCGGGGGTGGTAACTATGGCTACACCTTC.

The CDR3 region is CASSYAGQIYGYTF. The CDR3, as DNA: TGTGCCAGCAGTTACGCCGGACAGATCTATGGCTACACCTTC. This chain connects TRBV6-5 to TRBJ1-2, with D possibly TRBD1 on 6 matching bases. The CDR3 contains 14 residues. The V end was cut by 2 bases, the J end by 4 bases, with 11 bases between. From germline, CDR1 is MNHEY and CDR2 SVGAGI.

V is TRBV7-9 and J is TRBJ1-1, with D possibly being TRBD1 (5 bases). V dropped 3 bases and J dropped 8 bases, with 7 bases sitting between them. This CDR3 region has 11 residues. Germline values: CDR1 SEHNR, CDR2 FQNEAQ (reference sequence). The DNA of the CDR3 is TGTGCCAGCAGCTTTGGACACGAAGCTTTCTTT. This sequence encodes CASSFGHEAFF.

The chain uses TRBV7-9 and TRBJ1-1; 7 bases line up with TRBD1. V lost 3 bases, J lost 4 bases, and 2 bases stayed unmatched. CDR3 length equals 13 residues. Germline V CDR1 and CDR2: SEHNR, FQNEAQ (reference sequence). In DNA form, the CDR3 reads TGTGCCAGCAGCTTCAGGGGGTTCACTGAAGCTTTCTTT. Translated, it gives CASSFRGFTEAFF.

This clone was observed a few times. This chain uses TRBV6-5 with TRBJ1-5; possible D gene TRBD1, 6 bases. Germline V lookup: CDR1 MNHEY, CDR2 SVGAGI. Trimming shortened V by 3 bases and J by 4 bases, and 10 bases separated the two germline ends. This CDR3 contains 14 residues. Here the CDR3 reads CASSYGGANQPQHF. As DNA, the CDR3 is TGTGCCAGCAGTTATGGGGGGGCTAATCAGCCCCAGCATTTT.

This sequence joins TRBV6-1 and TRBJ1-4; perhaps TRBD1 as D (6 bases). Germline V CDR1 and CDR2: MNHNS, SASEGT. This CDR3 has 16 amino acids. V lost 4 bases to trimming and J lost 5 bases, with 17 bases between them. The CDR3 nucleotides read TGTGCCAGCAGTGCCAGACAGGATCGGGCGAATGAAAAACTGTTTTTT. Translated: CASSARQDRANEKLFF.

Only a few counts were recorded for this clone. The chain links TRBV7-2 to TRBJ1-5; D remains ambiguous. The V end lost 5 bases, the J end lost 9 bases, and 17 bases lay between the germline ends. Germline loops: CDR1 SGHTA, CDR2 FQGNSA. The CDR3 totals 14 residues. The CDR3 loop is CASSPPGTLTPQHF. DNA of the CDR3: TGTGCCAGCAGCCCCCCCGGTACCCTCACGCCCCAGCATTTT.